These 30 T cell receptor beta chains were sequenced from one sample in a study of T cell changes during pregnancy in multiple sclerosis. Some clones are missing from TCRdb's copy, which holds only in-frame ones; the method was immunoSEQ multiplex PCR. Found here are roughly 40,000 clones, more than 90% of them singletons; the top ten hold over 10%. Sequencing was performed on CD8+ T cells from peripheral blood mononuclear cells, taken in the first trimester of pregnancy. The receptors were sampled from a female donor with multiple sclerosis, enrolled in a pregnancy study.

The genes are TRBV6-1 and TRBJ1-2; D is unresolved. This CDR3 comprises 13 residues. The germline V and J ends were trimmed by 3 bases and 2 bases, with 7 bases remaining between them. The germline V gene encodes CDR1 MNHNS and CDR2 SASEGT. The CDR3: CASSDGGNYGYTF. In nucleotides, the CDR3 is TGTGCCAGCAGTGACGGAGGGAACTATGGCTACACCTTC.

This clone came up once. V is TRBV27 and J is TRBJ1-2, with D uncertain. Looked up from germline, CDR1 is MNHEY and CDR2 is SMNVEV (reference sequence). Trimming shortened V by 3 bases and J by 1 base, and 12 bases separated the two germline ends. The CDR3 consists of 15 residues. The CDR3 DNA is TGTGCCAGCAGTTTTAGTGTCGCGGATAACTATGGCTACACCTTC. Amino acids: CASSFSVADNYGYTF.

This chain links TRBV7-9 with TRBJ1-2; D is perhaps TRBD1 (5 bases). The germline V gene has CDR1 SEHNR and CDR2 FQNEAQ (reference sequence). The CDR3 is 15 residues long. V was cut by 7 bases and J by 4 bases, with 19 bases left in between. This chain's CDR3 is CASTNPQGIGYGYTF. The CDR3 coding sequence is TGTGCCAGCACAAACCCCCAGGGTATCGGCTATGGCTACACCTTC.

The table lists this clone with many counts. The chain uses TRBV5-1 and TRBJ1-1; D remains ambiguous. V lost 5 bases, J lost 3 bases, and 14 bases lay in between. The CDR3 has 14 residues. The germline gives CDR1 SGHRS, CDR2 YFSETQ. CDR3 residues: CASSLQWPDTEAFF. The CDR3 nucleotides read TGCGCCAGCAGTCTACAGTGGCCGGACACTGAAGCTTTCTTT.

The chain employs TRBV10-3 and TRBJ2-7; possibly TRBD2 for D (6 bases). V lost 11 bases, J lost 4 bases, and 15 bases lay in between. Germline V gives CDR1 ENHRY, CDR2 SYGVKD. This CDR3 region has 12 residues. The CDR3 DNA is TGTGCCGCCCGGGAGAGGGCGTACGAGCAGTACTTC. Translating it yields CAARERAYEQYF.

The CDR3: CASIRSVPYEQYF. The DNA for the CDR3 is TGTGCCAGCATACGATCGGTTCCCTACGAGCAGTACTTC. The chain is built from TRBV2 and TRBJ2-7, with D hard to call. V was cut by 7 bases and J by 2 bases, with 12 bases left in between. CDR1 is SNHLY, CDR2 FYNNEI, per germline. There are 13 residues in the CDR3.

The genes are TRBV7-9 and TRBJ2-3, with a possible D match to TRBD1 (5 bases). The CDR3 contains 15 residues. The germline V gene has CDR1 SEHNR and CDR2 FQNEAQ (reference sequence). V gave up 4 bases and J gave up 6 bases, with 17 bases separating them. This chain's CDR3 is CASSSTGDPADTQYF. CDR3 coding DNA: TGTGCCAGCAGCTCAACAGGCGACCCCGCGGATACGCAGTATTTT.

In the case of this clone: Germline and junction disagree at one end, which may indicate a read error. The V call is TRBV2, the J call TRBJ2-7; 9 positions match TRBD1. The CDR3 sequence is 16 residues long. Germline V CDR1 and CDR2: SNHLY, FYNNEI. CDR3 nucleotide sequence: TGTGCCAGCAGCGAAGGTCCCGGGACAGGGCGGCGCGAGCAGTACTTC. Its protein is CASSEGPGTGRREQYF.

The chain carries TRBV7-8 and TRBJ2-5; 8 bases are shared with TRBD1. J lost 5 bases, V lost 5 bases, and 4 bases had no gene match. The CDR3 contains 13 residues. Germline V gene sequence: CDR1 SGHVS, CDR2 FQNEAQ. CDR3 amino acids: CASSLTGGETQYF. CDR3 nucleotides: TGTGCCAGCAGCCTCACAGGGGGGGAGACCCAGTACTTC.

The chain combines TRBV5-1 with TRBJ1-2, with D hard to call. Germline CDR1 SGHRS, CDR2 YFSETQ. CDR3 length: 12 residues. V was cut by 4 bases and J by 9 bases, with 13 bases left in between. CDR3 sequence: CASSPFWPRYTF. Written as DNA, the CDR3 is TGCGCCAGCAGCCCTTTTTGGCCTCGCTACACCTTC. Using reference TRBV5-1 and TRBJ1-2 for the parts outside the CDR3, the full variable domain is KAGVTQTPRYLIKTRGQQVTLSCSPISGHRSVSWYQQTPGQGLQFLFEYFSETQRNKGNFPGRFSGRQFSNSRSEMNVSTLELGDSALYLCASSPFWPRYTFGSGTRLTVV.

V gene TRBV6-6 combines with J gene TRBJ2-7; D possibly corresponds to TRBD1 (6 bases). This CDR3 spans 15 amino acids. Germline V gives CDR1 MNHNY, CDR2 SVGAGI (reference sequence). Trimming cost V 0 bases and J 2 bases, with 11 bases left between them. CDR3: CASSYSNRETYEQYF. The DNA of the CDR3 is TGTGCCAGCAGTTACTCGAACAGGGAAACCTACGAGCAGTACTTC.

The V and J genes are TRBV19 and TRBJ2-3, with 7 bases matching TRBD1. With V trimmed by 7 bases and J by 4 bases, 14 bases remained unmatched. In germline, CDR1 is LNHDA, CDR2 SQIVND (reference sequence). The CDR3 is made up of 16 amino acids. The CDR3 coding sequence is TGTGCCAGTAATATCCGGGACAGAGCCCCCCCAGATACGCAGTATTTT. Its translation is CASNIRDRAPPDTQYF.

The chain combines TRBV7-6 with TRBJ2-2; D gene unclear. Trimming stripped 10 bases from V and 1 base from J, with 13 bases between. Germline CDR1 SGHVS, CDR2 FNYEAQ. The CDR3 has 14 residues. CDR3 in amino acids: CATILNGNTGELFF. For the CDR3, the DNA is TGTGCCACGATTCTAAACGGGAACACCGGGGAGCTGTTTTTT.

Points on this clone: Relative to the germline gene, one junction end is altered; a read error may explain this. The V call is TRBV7-7, the J call TRBJ2-2; 12 bases line up with TRBD1. The CDR3 runs 16 residues. The V gene's germline CDR1 is SSHAT and CDR2 FNYEAQ (reference sequence). The CDR3 nucleotides are TGTGCTAGCAGCCACGGGACAGGGGGCTTCACCGGGGAGCTGTTTTTT. It yields the protein CASSHGTGGFTGELFF.

The gene calls are TRBV4-1 and TRBJ2-5; maybe TRBD2 (6 bases). The CDR3 is made up of 14 amino acids. The V end lost 1 base, the J end lost 4 bases, and 10 bases lay between the germline ends. Germline V gives CDR1 MGHRA, CDR2 YSYEKL. CDR3 bases: TGCGCCAGCAGCCAAGGGGTGGGGGGAGAGACCCAGTACTTC. Protein sequence: CASSQGVGGETQYF.

The chain carries TRBV4-1 and TRBJ2-7; a possible D gene is TRBD2 (5 bases). Germline V lookup: CDR1 MGHRA, CDR2 YSYEKL. Trimming stripped 4 bases from V and 6 bases from J, with 7 bases between. The CDR3 covers 11 residues. CDR3: CASSLDSEQYF. Written as DNA, the CDR3 is TGCGCCAGCAGCCTGGACTCCGAGCAGTACTTC.

The genes are TRBV14 and TRBJ2-1; 7 bases agree with TRBD2. Germline CDR1 is SGHDN and CDR2 is FVKESK. The CDR3 is 16 residues long. V was pared by 1 base and J by 0 bases, with 3 bases of the junction left unmatched. CDR3 residues: CASSQVGLISYNEQFF. DNA for the CDR3: TGTGCCAGCAGCCAAGTGGGACTAATCTCCTACAATGAGCAGTTCTTC. The variable domain in full, completed from reference TRBV14 and TRBJ2-1, reads EAGVTQFPSHSVIEKGQTVTLRCDPISGHDNLYWYRRVMGKEIKFLLHFVKESKQDESGMPNNRFLAERTGGTYSTLKVQPAELEDSGVYFCASSQVGLISYNEQFFGPGTRLTVL.

The chain links TRBV7-6 to TRBJ2-3; 8 bases agree with TRBD2. The CDR3 runs 12 residues. Per the germline V gene, CDR1 is SGHVS and CDR2 is FNYEAQ. J gave up 8 bases and V 5 bases, and 3 bases lay outside the gene matches. CDR3 loop: CASSPAGGTQYF. The CDR3 nucleotides read TGTGCCAGCAGCCCGGCGGGGGGTACGCAGTATTTT.

The chain employs TRBV7-6 and TRBJ2-5; D uncertain. The germline V and J ends were trimmed by 1 base and 10 bases, with 13 bases remaining between them. The CDR3 is 13 amino acids. Germline V CDR1 and CDR2: SGHVS, FNYEAQ. For the CDR3, the DNA is TGTGCCAGCAGCTTAGGCCCCGAGGTGAACCAGTACTTC. Its translation is CASSLGPEVNQYF.

The chain joins TRBV6-4 to TRBJ1-6; the D gene is possibly TRBD1 (6 bases). Germline loops: CDR1 MRHNA, CDR2 SNTAGT. The V end lost 4 bases, the J end lost 5 bases, and 12 bases lay between the germline ends. There are 15 residues in the CDR3. The CDR3, as DNA: TGTGCCAGCAGTGGAGGGGGGGCGCATAATTCACCCCTCCACTTT. Protein product: CASSGGGAHNSPLHF.

The gene calls are TRBV5-1 and TRBJ2-1; 7 bases fit TRBD1. Germline lookup yields CDR1 SGHRS and CDR2 YFSETQ. Unmatched junction bases numbered 6, after V lost 2 bases and J lost 1 base. The CDR3 extends over 16 amino acids. This chain's CDR3 is CASSFMGTESYNEQFF. The CDR3 coding sequence is TGCGCCAGCAGCTTCATGGGGACAGAATCCTACAATGAGCAGTTCTTC.

The genes are TRBV7-2 and TRBJ1-6; 8 bases line up with TRBD1. The germline V gene has CDR1 SGHTA and CDR2 FQGNSA. V dropped 5 bases and J dropped 2; count of bases not matched to a gene: 8. The length of the CDR3 is 17 residues. CDR3 DNA sequence: TGTGCCAGCAGCACCGACAGGGGAATTACCTATAATTCACCCCTCCACTTT. Its translation is CASSTDRGITYNSPLHF.

V gene TRBV5-1 combines with J gene TRBJ1-1; 7 bases agree with TRBD1. The V segment lost 4 bases and the J segment 10 bases; nucleotides outside the gene matches: 10. Germline V gives CDR1 SGHRS, CDR2 YFSETQ. The CDR3 sequence is 13 residues long. CDR3 region: CASSHITGVGAFF. The CDR3 nucleotides read TGCGCCAGCAGCCACATTACAGGGGTGGGAGCTTTCTTT.

There are a few counts of this clone. The V call is TRBV19, the J call TRBJ1-1, with no clear D. Germline V gene sequence: CDR1 LNHDA, CDR2 SQIVND (reference sequence). The CDR3 consists of 12 residues. V was pared by 4 bases and J by 2 bases, with 5 bases between. CDR3 nucleotide sequence: TGTGCCAGTAGTACGAGAAACACTGAAGCTTTCTTT. This encodes CASSTRNTEAFF.

CDR3 DNA sequence: TGTGCCAGCAAGATGTGGAGGGAGCCGAATTCACCCCTCCACTTT. It yields the protein CASKMWREPNSPLHF. The chain links TRBV2 to TRBJ1-6; D gene unclear. The germline gives CDR1 SNHLY, CDR2 FYNNEI. The CDR3 covers 15 residues. The V gene lost 7 bases and the J gene lost 7 bases, with 17 bases spanning the gap.

The chain is built from TRBV27 and TRBJ1-4; 7 bases agree with TRBD1. The V gene's germline CDR1 is MNHEY and CDR2 SMNVEV (reference sequence). The CDR3 length is 14 residues. V gave up 2 bases and J gave up 8 bases; unmatched junction bases: 5. The CDR3 loop reads CASSLNWDREKLFF. In nucleotides, the CDR3 is TGTGCCAGCAGTTTAAACTGGGACAGAGAAAAACTGTTTTTT. Full variable domain (remainder filled in from reference TRBV27 and TRBJ1-4): EAQVTQNPRYLITVTGKKLTVTCSQNMNHEYMSWYRQDPGLGLRQIYYSMNVEVTDKGDVPEGYKVSRKEKRNFPLILESPSPNQTSLYFCASSLNWDREKLFFGSGTQLSVL.

The chain employs TRBV6-1 and TRBJ2-2; no clear D gene. Trimming removed 10 bases at V and 5 bases at J, with 11 bases between. Germline values: CDR1 MNHNS, CDR2 SASEGT. There are 12 residues in the CDR3. CDR3 bases: TGTGCCACCTGGCTGCGGACCGGGGAGCTGTTTTTT. Translation gives CATWLRTGELFF.

The rearrangement links TRBV6-1 to TRBJ1-6; 7 bases are a match to TRBD1. V lost 6 bases and J lost 10; bases outside the gene matches: 9. Germline values: CDR1 MNHNS, CDR2 SASEGT. The CDR3 loop spans 14 amino acids. Here the CDR3 reads CASRIGEGASPLHF. DNA for the CDR3: TGTGCCAGCAGAATCGGCGAGGGGGCCTCACCCCTCCACTTT.

The rearrangement uses TRBV19 and TRBJ1-1; D uncertain. Germline CDR1 reads LNHDA; CDR2 reads SQIVND (reference sequence). This CDR3 contains 13 residues. With 6 bases removed from V and 0 bases from J, the gap between germline ends came to 8 bases. The CDR3, as DNA: TGTGCCAGTAGCTTAGTCATGAACACTGAAGCTTTCTTT. It translates to CASSLVMNTEAFF.

The V gene is TRBV16, the J gene TRBJ1-1; a weak D match, TRBD1 (6 bases). In germline, CDR1 is KGHSY, CDR2 FQNENV. The V gene lost 1 base and the J gene lost 1 base, with 13 bases spanning the gap. The CDR3 is 16 residues long. In DNA form, the CDR3 reads TGTGCCAGCAGCCAATACAGGGCTTGGACGAACACTGAAGCTTTCTTT. It specifies CASSQYRAWTNTEAFF.